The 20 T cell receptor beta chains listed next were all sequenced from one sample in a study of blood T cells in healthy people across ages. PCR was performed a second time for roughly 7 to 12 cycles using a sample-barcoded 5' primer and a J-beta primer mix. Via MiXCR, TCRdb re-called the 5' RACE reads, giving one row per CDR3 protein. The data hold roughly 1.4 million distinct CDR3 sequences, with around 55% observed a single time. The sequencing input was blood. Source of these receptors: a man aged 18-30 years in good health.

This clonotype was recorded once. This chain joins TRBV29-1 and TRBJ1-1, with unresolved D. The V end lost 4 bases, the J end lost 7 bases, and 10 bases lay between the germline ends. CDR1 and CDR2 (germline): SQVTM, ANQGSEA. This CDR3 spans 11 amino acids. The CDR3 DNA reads TGCAGCGTTGGACGATGGGGTGAAGCTTTCTTT. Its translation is CSVGRWGEAFF.

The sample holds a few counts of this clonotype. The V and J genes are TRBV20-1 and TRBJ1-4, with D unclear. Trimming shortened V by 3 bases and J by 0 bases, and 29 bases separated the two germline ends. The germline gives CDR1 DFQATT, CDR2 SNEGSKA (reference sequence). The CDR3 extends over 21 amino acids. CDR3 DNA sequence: TGCAGTGCTAGGATGCTTGTCGGGGAACTACACCTTTTTGCAACTAATGAAAAACTGTTTTTT. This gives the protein CSARMLVGELHLFATNEKLFF.

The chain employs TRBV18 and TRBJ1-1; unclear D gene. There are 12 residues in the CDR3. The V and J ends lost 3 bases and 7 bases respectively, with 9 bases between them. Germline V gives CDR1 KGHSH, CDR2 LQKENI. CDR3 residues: CASSPGDVEAFF. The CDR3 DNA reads TGTGCCAGCTCACCGGGTGATGTTGAAGCTTTCTTT.

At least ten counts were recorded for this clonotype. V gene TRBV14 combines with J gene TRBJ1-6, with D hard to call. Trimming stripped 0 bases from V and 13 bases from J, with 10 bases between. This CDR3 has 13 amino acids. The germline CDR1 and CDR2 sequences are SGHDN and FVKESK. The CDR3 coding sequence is TGTGCCAGCAGCCAAGACCTTACCGACCCCCTCCACTTT. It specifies CASSQDLTDPLHF.

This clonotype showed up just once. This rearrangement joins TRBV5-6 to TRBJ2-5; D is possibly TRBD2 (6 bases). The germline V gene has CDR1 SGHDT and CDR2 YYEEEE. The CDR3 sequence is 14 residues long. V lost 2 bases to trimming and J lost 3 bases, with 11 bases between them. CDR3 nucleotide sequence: TGTGCCAGCAGCTTACTAGCCAGTAAAGAGACCCAGTACTTC. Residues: CASSLLASKETQYF.

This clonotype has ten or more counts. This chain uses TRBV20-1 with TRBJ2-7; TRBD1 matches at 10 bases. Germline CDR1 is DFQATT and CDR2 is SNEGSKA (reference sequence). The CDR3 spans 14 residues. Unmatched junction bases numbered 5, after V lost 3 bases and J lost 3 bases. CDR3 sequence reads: CSASGQGGRYEQYF. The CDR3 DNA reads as TGCAGTGCTAGTGGACAGGGGGGTCGCTACGAGCAGTACTTC.

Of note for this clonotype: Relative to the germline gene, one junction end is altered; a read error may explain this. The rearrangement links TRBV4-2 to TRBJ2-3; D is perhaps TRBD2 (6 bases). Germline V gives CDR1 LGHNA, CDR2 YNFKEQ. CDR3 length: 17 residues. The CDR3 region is CASSQEALAASTDTQYF. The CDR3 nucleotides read TGCGCCAGCAGCCAAGAAGCTTTAGCGGCTAGCACAGATACGCAGTATTTT.

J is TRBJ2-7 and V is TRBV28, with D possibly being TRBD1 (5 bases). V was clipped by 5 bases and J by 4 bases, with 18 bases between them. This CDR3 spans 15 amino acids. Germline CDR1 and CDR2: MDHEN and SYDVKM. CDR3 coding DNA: TGTGCCAGCAGTCCAGGGTTTGGGAAGACGTACGAGCAGTACTTC. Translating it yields CASSPGFGKTYEQYF.

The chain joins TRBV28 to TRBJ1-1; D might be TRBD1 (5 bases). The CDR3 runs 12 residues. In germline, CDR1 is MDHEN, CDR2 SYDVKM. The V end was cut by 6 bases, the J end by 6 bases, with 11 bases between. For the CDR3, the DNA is TGTGCCAGCAGACAACAGGTCGCTGAAGCTTTCTTT. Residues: CASRQQVAEAFF.

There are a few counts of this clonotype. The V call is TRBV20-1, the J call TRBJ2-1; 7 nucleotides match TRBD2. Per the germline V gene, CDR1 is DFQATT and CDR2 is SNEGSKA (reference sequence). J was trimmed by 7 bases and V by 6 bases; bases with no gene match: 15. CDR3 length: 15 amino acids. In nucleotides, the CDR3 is TGCAGTGCAACTTCACCGGGACTAATACCAAATGAGCAGTTCTTC. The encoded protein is CSATSPGLIPNEQFF.

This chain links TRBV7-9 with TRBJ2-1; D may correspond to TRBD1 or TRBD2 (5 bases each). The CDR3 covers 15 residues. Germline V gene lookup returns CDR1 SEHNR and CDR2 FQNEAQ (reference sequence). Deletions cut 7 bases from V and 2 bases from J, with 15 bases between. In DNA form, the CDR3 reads TGTGCCAGCATGGGAGAGGTGGGGGCCTACAATGAGCAGTTCTTC. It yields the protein CASMGEVGAYNEQFF.

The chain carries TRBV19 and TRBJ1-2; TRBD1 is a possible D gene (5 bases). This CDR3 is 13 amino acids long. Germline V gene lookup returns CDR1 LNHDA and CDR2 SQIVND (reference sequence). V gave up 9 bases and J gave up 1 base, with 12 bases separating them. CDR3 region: CASRTPFNYGYTF. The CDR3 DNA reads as TGTGCCAGCAGGACACCCTTTAACTATGGCTACACCTTC.

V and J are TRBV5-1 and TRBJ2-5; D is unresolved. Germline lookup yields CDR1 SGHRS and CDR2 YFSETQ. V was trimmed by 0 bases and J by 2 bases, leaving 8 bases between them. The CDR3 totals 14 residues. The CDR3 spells CASSLVEQQETQYF. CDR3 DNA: TGCGCCAGCAGCTTGGTAGAACAGCAAGAGACCCAGTACTTC.

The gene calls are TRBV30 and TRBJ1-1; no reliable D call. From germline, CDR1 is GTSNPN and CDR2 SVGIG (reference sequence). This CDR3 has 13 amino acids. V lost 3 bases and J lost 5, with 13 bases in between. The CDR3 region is CAWSAGRSTEAFF. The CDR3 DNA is TGTGCCTGGAGCGCCGGGAGGTCGACTGAAGCTTTCTTT.

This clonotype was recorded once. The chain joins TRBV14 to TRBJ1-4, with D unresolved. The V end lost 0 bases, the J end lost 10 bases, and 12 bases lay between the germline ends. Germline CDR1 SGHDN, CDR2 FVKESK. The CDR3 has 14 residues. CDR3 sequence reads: CASSQEAGSRKLFF. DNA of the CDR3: TGTGCCAGCAGCCAAGAGGCCGGGAGTAGAAAACTGTTTTTT.

CDR3 residues: CSARIYRRPTDTQYF. The CDR3 bases are TGCAGTGCTAGAATATATCGGAGGCCCACAGATACGCAGTATTTT. J is TRBJ2-3 and V is TRBV20-1, with D possibly matching TRBD2 (5 bases). The CDR3 spans 15 residues. CDR1 and CDR2 (germline): DFQATT, SNEGSKA (reference sequence). Trimming pared 2 bases from V and 2 bases from J, leaving 14 bases between.

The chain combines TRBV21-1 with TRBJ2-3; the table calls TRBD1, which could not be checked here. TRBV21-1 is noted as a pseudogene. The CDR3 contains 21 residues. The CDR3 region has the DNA TGTGCCAGCAGCAAGACCCTCAGGACAGCAAGTCCAACCCTTCCTTGGGATACGCAGTATTTT. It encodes CASSKTLRTASPTLPWDTQYF.

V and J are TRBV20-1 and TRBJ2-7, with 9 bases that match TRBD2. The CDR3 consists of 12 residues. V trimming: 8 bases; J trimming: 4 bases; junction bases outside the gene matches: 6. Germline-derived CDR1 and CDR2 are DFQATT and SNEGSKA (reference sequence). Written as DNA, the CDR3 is TGCAGTTTAGCGGGAGTGGGGTACGAGCAGTACTTC. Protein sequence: CSLAGVGYEQYF.

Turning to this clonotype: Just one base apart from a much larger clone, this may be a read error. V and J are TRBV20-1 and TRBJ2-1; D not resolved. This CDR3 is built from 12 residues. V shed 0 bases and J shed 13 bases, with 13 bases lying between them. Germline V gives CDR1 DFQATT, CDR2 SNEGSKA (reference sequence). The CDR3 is CSARDSVETQFF. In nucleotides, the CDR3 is TGCAGTGCTAGAGATAGTGTGGAGACCCAGTTCTTC.

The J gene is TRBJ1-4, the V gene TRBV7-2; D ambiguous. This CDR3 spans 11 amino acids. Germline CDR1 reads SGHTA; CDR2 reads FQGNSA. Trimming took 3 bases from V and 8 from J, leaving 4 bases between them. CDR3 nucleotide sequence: TGTGCCAGCAGCTTTCAGGAAAAACTGTTTTTT. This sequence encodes CASSFQEKLFF.